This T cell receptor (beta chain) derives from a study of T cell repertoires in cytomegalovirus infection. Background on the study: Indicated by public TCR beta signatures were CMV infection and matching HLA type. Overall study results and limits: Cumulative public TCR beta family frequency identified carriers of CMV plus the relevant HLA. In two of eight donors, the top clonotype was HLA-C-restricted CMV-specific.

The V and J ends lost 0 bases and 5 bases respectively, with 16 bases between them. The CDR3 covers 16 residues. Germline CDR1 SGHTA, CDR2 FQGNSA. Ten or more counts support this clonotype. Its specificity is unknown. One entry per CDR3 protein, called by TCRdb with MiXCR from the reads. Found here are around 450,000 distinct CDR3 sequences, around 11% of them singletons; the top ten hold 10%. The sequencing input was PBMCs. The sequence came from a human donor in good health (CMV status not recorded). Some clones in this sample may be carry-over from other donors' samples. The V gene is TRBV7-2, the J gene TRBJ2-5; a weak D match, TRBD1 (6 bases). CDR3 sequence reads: CASSLAGSNRAETQYF. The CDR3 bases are TGTGCCAGCAGCTTAGCCGGGTCGAACAGGGCGGAGACCCAGTACTTC.